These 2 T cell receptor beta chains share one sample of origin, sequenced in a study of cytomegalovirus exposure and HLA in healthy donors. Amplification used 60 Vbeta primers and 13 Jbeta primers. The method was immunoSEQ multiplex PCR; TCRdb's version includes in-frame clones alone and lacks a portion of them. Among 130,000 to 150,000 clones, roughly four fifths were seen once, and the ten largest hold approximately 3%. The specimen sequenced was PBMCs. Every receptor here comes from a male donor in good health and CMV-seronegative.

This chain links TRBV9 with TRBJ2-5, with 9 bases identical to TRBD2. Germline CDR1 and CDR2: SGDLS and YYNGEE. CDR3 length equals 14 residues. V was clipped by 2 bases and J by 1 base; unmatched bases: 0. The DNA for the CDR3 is TGTGCCAGCAGCGTTAGCGGGGGCCAAGAGACCCAGTACTTC. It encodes CASSVSGGQETQYF.

The CDR3 here is CASSVEVAGVRELFF. DNA for the CDR3: TGTGCCAGCAGCGTAGAGGTTGCGGGAGTAAGGGAGCTGTTTTTT. The chain has TRBV9 and TRBJ2-2; 7 bases match TRBD2. From germline, CDR1 is SGDLS and CDR2 YYNGEE. The CDR3 is 15 residues long. V dropped 0 bases and J dropped 9; count of bases not matched to a gene: 8.